This T cell receptor (beta chain) appears in the sequencing data of a study of beta chain features in type 1 diabetes. Study outcomes and limitations: Patients with Type 1 diabetes showed moderately but significantly shorter TCRB CDR3s in all four CD4+ subsets. An over-representation of cells with high TCR expression could result from cDNA sequencing.

This clone was seen only a few times. Its antigen remains unidentified. The CDR3 spans 17 residues. After removal of 3 bases from V and 1 base from J, the junction contained 7 bases not matched to a gene. Germline V gives CDR1 KGHSH, CDR2 LQKENI. Every bit of the isolated RNA underwent reverse transcription, so sequencing read expressed TCRB transcripts. The assay was immunoSEQ multiplex PCR, and TCRdb's table has in-frame clones only and misses some. The sample includes roughly 350,000 clones, 8.5% to 10% of them seen just once. What was sequenced was central memory CD4+ T cells from blood. V usage is TRBV18 and J usage is TRBJ1-5, with 9 bases aligning to TRBD1. The receptor comes from a man aged 30 to 45 with type 1 diabetes. The CDR3: CASSPSPGQGSNQPQHF. The CDR3 DNA follows: TGTGCCAGCTCACCCTCTCCGGGACAGGGAAGCAATCAGCCCCAGCATTTT.